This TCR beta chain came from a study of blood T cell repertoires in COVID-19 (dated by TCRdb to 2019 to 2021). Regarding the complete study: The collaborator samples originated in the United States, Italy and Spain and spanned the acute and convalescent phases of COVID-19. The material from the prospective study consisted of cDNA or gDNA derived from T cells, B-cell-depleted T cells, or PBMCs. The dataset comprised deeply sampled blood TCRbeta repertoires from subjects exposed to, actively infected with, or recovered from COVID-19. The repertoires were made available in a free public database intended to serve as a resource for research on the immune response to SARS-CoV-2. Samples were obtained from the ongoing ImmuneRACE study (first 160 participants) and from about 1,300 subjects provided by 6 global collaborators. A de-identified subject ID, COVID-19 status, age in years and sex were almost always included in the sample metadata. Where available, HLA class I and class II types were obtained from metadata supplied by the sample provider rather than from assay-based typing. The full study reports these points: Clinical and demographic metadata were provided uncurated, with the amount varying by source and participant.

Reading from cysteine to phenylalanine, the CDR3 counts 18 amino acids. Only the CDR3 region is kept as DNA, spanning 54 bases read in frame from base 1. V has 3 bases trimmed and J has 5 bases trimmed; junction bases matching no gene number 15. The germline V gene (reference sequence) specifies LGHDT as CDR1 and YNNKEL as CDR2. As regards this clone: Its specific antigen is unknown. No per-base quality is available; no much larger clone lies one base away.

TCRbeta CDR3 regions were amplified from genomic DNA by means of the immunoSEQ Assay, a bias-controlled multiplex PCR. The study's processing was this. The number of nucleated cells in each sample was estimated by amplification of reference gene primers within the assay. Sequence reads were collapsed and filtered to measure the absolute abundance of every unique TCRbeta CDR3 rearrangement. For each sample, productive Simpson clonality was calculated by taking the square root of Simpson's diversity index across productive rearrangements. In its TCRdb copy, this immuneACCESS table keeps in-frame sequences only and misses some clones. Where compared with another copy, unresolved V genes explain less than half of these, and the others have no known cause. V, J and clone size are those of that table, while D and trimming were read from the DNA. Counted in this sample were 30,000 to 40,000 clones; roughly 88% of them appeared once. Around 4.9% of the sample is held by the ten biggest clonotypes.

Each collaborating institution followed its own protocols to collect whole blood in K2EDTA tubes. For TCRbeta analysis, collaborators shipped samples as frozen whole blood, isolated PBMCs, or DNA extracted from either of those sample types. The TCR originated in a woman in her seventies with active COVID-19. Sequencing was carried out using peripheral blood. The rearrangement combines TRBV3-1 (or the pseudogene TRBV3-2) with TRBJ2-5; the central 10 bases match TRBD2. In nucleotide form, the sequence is TGTGCCAGCAGCCACCCCATTAGGATCTCAGCGGGGGGGGAGACCCAGTACTTC. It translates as CASSHPIRISAGGETQYF.